These 14 T cell receptor beta chains came from one sample sequenced in a study of CD8+ T cells in alopecia areata. Extracted from the samples, RNA was reverse transcribed into cDNA to serve as the sequencing template. Only in-frame clones appear in the TCRdb table, and some are missing; sequencing was by immunoSEQ multiplex PCR. This repertoire shows about 190,000 clones, about 60% found once; its top ten account for about 0.69%. As to treatment: oral pan-JAK inhibitor, 5-10 mg twice daily. The sequencing here drew on CD4+ T cells sorted from blood, taken at week 4, from a patient treated with tofacitinib. Receptor source: a human donor with alopecia areata.

The CDR3, as DNA: TGTGCCTGGGGGACAGGGTACACAGATACGCAGTATTTT. Amino acids: CAWGTGYTDTQYF. The rearrangement joins TRBV30 to TRBJ2-3; TRBD1 matches 9 bases. CDR1 is GTSNPN, CDR2 SVGIG, per germline (reference sequence). Trimming at V came to 5 bases and at J to 2 bases, leaving 2 bases not matched to a gene. The CDR3 extends over 13 amino acids.

V and J are TRBV25-1 and TRBJ1-2, with D perhaps matching TRBD1 (5 bases). The CDR3 totals 13 residues. From germline, CDR1 is MGHDK and CDR2 SYGVNS. Trimming removed 8 bases from V and 4 bases from J, with 14 bases in between. The CDR3 sequence is CASYGAGGYGYTF. The CDR3 DNA is TGTGCCAGCTACGGAGCCGGGGGCTATGGCTACACCTTC.

This clone appeared a few times. The CDR3 loop reads CASSFRQEKLFF. The CDR3 DNA follows: TGTGCCAGCAGCTTTAGACAGGAAAAACTGTTTTTT. This chain joins TRBV11-2 and TRBJ1-4, with a weak D call TRBD1 (5 bases). Germline lookup yields CDR1 SGHAT and CDR2 FQNNGV. V lost 3 bases and J 8 bases, leaving 7 bases between the germline ends. The CDR3 totals 12 residues.

The V call is TRBV30, the J call TRBJ1-2; perhaps TRBD1 as D (5 bases). Germline V gives CDR1 GTSNPN, CDR2 SVGIG (reference sequence). The CDR3 totals 14 residues. With 0 bases removed from V and 5 bases from J, the gap between germline ends came to 13 bases. The CDR3 coding sequence is TGTGCCTGGAGTGTAAGGGAGGGACCTTATGGCTACACCTTC. This encodes CAWSVREGPYGYTF.

The chain joins TRBV28 to TRBJ1-2; D remains ambiguous. The CDR3 extends over 13 amino acids. Trimming stripped 3 bases from V and 4 bases from J, with 9 bases between. Germline V CDR1 and CDR2: MDHEN, SYDVKM. This CDR3 reads CASSFWARYGYTF. The CDR3 region has the DNA TGTGCCAGCAGTTTTTGGGCCCGCTATGGCTACACCTTC.

This sequence joins TRBV30 and TRBJ2-2; 7 positions agree with TRBD2. Germline CDR1 reads GTSNPN; CDR2 reads SVGIG (reference sequence). This CDR3 region has 15 residues. Losses at the gene ends were 5 bases for V and 3 bases for J; bases not matched to a gene: 9. The CDR3 spells CAWETTSAYTGELFF. The CDR3 DNA follows: TGTGCCTGGGAAACTACTAGCGCTTACACCGGGGAGCTGTTTTTT.

The V gene is TRBV6-5, the J gene TRBJ1-1, with D perhaps TRBD1 (6 bases). The CDR3 runs 13 residues. The germline gives CDR1 MNHEY, CDR2 SVGAGI. V lost 5 bases and J lost 8, with 15 bases in between. The CDR3 region has the DNA TGTGCCAGCAGTGACACGGAAGGGACAGAAGCTTTCTTT. It specifies CASSDTEGTEAFF.

The rearrangement uses TRBV5-1 and TRBJ1-1; no clear D. Trimming stripped 6 bases from V and 7 bases from J, with 10 bases between. Germline CDR1 and CDR2: SGHRS and YFSETQ. The CDR3 contains 11 residues. The CDR3 loop is CASKGGSEAFF. In DNA, the CDR3 is TGCGCCAGCAAGGGCGGAAGTGAAGCTTTCTTT.

V is TRBV6-5 and J is TRBJ1-2; TRBD1 might be the D (5 bases). CDR1 is MNHEY and CDR2 is SVGAGI in the germline V gene. This CDR3 comprises 14 residues. V lost 2 bases and J lost 4, with 11 bases in between. CDR3 amino acids: CASSYNRRVYGYTF. The CDR3 region has the DNA TGTGCCAGCAGTTACAATCGCAGGGTCTATGGCTACACCTTC.

The chain uses TRBV6-5 and TRBJ1-5, with D maybe TRBD1 (6 bases). The V gene lost 0 bases and the J gene lost 7 bases, with 10 bases spanning the gap. CDR1 is MNHEY and CDR2 is SVGAGI in the germline V gene. The length of the CDR3 is 14 residues. This CDR3 reads CASSYSRGAQPQHF. CDR3 DNA sequence: TGTGCCAGCAGTTACTCGAGGGGGGCCCAGCCCCAGCATTTT.

The chain has TRBV2 and TRBJ1-1; 7 bases line up with TRBD1. Per germline, CDR1 SNHLY and CDR2 FYNNEI. With V trimmed by 8 bases and J by 1 base, 4 bases remained unmatched. This CDR3 spans 13 amino acids. Here the CDR3 DNA reads TGTGCCAGCCAGGGACAGCAGAACACTGAAGCTTTCTTT. This gives the protein CASQGQQNTEAFF.

V is TRBV27 and J is TRBJ2-1; TRBD2 aligns across 10 bases. The V segment lost 6 bases and the J segment 9 bases; nucleotides outside the gene matches: 11. The CDR3 loop spans 15 amino acids. CDR1 and CDR2 from the germline V gene are MNHEY and SMNVEV (reference sequence). The CDR3 DNA reads as TGTGCCAGCAGAAGGGGAGCTAGCGGGAGATTTGAGCAGTTCTTC. It codes for CASRRGASGRFEQFF.

The rearrangement uses TRBV30 and TRBJ2-7, with D perhaps being TRBD1 or TRBD2 (5 bases each). The germline V and J ends were trimmed by 5 bases and 7 bases, with 12 bases remaining between them. The CDR3 spans 11 residues. CDR1 is GTSNPN, CDR2 SVGIG, per germline (reference sequence). CDR3 DNA: TGTGCCTGGGCAGGGACGGAGGAGCAGTACTTC. It yields the protein CAWAGTEEQYF.

Only a few counts were recorded for this clone. The CDR3 nucleotides read TGCAGCGTTGGTGCGGCCTCCCACCTCGAGCAGTACTTC. It translates to CSVGAASHLEQYF. The chain recombines TRBV29-1 with TRBJ2-7; D is ambiguous. CDR3 length: 13 residues. Germline V gene data show CDR1 as SQVTM and CDR2 as ANQGSEA. Trimming removed 4 bases at V and 6 bases at J, with 16 bases between.